One and the same sample provided the 23 T cell receptor beta chains below, sequenced in a study of blood T cell repertoires in COVID-19. Data came from immunoSEQ multiplex PCR; TCRdb stores just in-frame clones and leaves some out. This sample has approximately 230,000 clones, with approximately 91% found just once. Sequencing was done on a sample of peripheral blood. These receptors were obtained from a woman between 35 and 50 years old who had recovered from COVID-19.

This chain uses TRBV29-1 with TRBJ2-5; 9 positions agree with TRBD2. The CDR3 runs to 14 residues. Germline CDR1 and CDR2: SQVTM and ANQGSEA. J gave up 6 bases and V 6 bases, and 11 bases lay outside the gene matches. The CDR3, as DNA: TGCAGCGTGACTCCGGGACTAGCTGGAAAGACCCAGTACTTC. Protein: CSVTPGLAGKTQYF.

The CDR3 region is CASRISGGHNEQFF. In DNA, the CDR3 is TGTGCCAGCAGAATTAGCGGGGGGCACAATGAGCAGTTCTTC. This rearrangement joins TRBV6-5 to TRBJ2-1; TRBD2 agrees at 10 bases. V trimming: 6 bases; J trimming: 5 bases; junction bases outside the gene matches: 4. Germline-derived CDR1 and CDR2 are MNHEY and SVGAGI. The CDR3 runs 14 residues.

V gene TRBV15 combines with J gene TRBJ1-5; D ambiguous. The germline gives CDR1 LNHNV, CDR2 YYDKDF (reference sequence). The V and J ends lost 3 bases and 0 bases respectively, with 12 bases between them. The CDR3 covers 16 residues. This CDR3 reads CATSSPGLYSNQPQHF. The CDR3 DNA sequence: TGTGCCACCAGCAGTCCGGGTCTATATAGCAATCAGCCCCAGCATTTT.

V gene TRBV11-2 combines with J gene TRBJ2-2, with D possibly being TRBD1 (6 bases). This CDR3 has 15 amino acids. The V and J ends lost 3 bases and 1 base respectively, with 9 bases between them. From germline, CDR1 is SGHAT and CDR2 FQNNGV. CDR3 region: CASSFRGLNTGELFF. The CDR3 coding sequence is TGTGCCAGCAGCTTCAGGGGTCTGAACACCGGGGAGCTGTTTTTT.

V and J are TRBV28 and TRBJ2-7, with TRBD1 matching 7 bases. The V gene's germline CDR1 is MDHEN and CDR2 SYDVKM. This CDR3 has 14 amino acids. J gave up 3 bases and V 5 bases, and 7 bases lay outside the gene matches. CDR3 DNA: TGTGCCAGCAGTAATCGACAGGGTTACTACGAGCAGTACTTC. Translation: CASSNRQGYYEQYF.

The gene calls are TRBV15 and TRBJ1-4; perhaps TRBD1 as D (6 bases). Germline CDR1 and CDR2: LNHNV and YYDKDF (reference sequence). CDR3 length: 16 amino acids. V was clipped by 1 base and J by 5 bases, with 14 bases between them. The CDR3 region has the DNA TGTGCCACCAGCAGAGTCATCGGACAGAGAAATGAAAAACTGTTTTTT. Translated, it gives CATSRVIGQRNEKLFF.

The J gene is TRBJ2-1, the V gene TRBV28; D not resolved. V dropped 5 bases and J dropped 12 bases, with 17 bases sitting between them. CDR3 size: 13 residues. CDR1 and CDR2 (germline): MDHEN, SYDVKM. In DNA form, the CDR3 reads TGTGCCAGCAGTCTGCAGTCTCTCCCGGGGCAGTTCTTC. Translating gives CASSLQSLPGQFF.

The chain combines TRBV21-1 with TRBJ1-5; TRBD1 is taken as the D call from the table, unchecked against the DNA. TRBV21-1 has pseudogene status. This CDR3 is built from 17 residues. The CDR3 nucleotides are TGTGCCAGCAGCAAATGGACAGGGATAAGGAGCAATCAGCCCCAGCATTTT. Translated: CASSKWTGIRSNQPQHF.

The chain recombines TRBV30 with TRBJ2-2, with D maybe TRBD1 (6 bases). The CDR3 runs 13 residues. Germline assignment: CDR1 GTSNPN and CDR2 SVGIG (reference sequence). V lost 8 bases and J 1 base, leaving 11 bases between the germline ends. CDR3 bases: TGTGCCCCCTCGGACAGGAACACCGGGGAGCTGTTTTTT. Translation gives CAPSDRNTGELFF. The complete variable domain, with remaining parts taken from reference TRBV30 and TRBJ2-2, reads SQTIHQWPATLVQPVGSPLSLECTVEGTSNPNLYWYRQAAGRGLQLLFYSVGIGQISSEVPQNLSASRPQDRQFILSSKKLLLSDSGFYLCAPSDRNTGELFFGEGSRLTVL.

The J gene is TRBJ2-1, the V gene TRBV14; 11 positions match TRBD2. Germline V gene data show CDR1 as SGHDN and CDR2 as FVKESK. The CDR3 extends over 15 amino acids. The junction had 6 bases not matched to a gene; V was cut back by 5 bases and J by 6 bases. Here the CDR3 reads CASSDGTSGRNEQFF. The CDR3 region has the DNA TGTGCCAGCAGCGATGGGACTAGCGGTCGCAATGAGCAGTTCTTC.

This rearrangement joins TRBV6-5 to TRBJ1-5; 8 nucleotides align to TRBD1. CDR3 length equals 13 residues. Trimming at V came to 6 bases and at J to 8 bases, leaving 6 bases not matched to a gene. The germline CDR1 and CDR2 sequences are MNHEY and SVGAGI. In nucleotides, the CDR3 is TGTGCCAGCAGCTCAGGGGGCATGAAGCCCCAGCATTTT. The encoded protein is CASSSGGMKPQHF.

The rearrangement joins TRBV3-1 (or the pseudogene TRBV3-2) to TRBJ2-7; maybe TRBD2 (5 bases). V was clipped by 2 bases and J by 5 bases, with 19 bases between them. This CDR3 spans 16 amino acids. Germline V gene lookup returns CDR1 LGHDT and CDR2 YNNKEL (reference sequence). The CDR3 spells CASSQRDGRGFHEQYF. In DNA form, the CDR3 reads TGTGCCAGCAGCCAACGCGACGGACGGGGATTCCACGAGCAGTACTTC.

The chain has TRBV7-9 and TRBJ2-5; 11 bases are shared with TRBD1. V shed 5 bases and J 5 bases; nucleotides not matched to a gene: 10. Germline V CDR1 and CDR2: SEHNR, FQNEAQ (reference sequence). The CDR3 length is 16 residues. The CDR3 is CASSTTRTGGRETQYF. CDR3 nucleotides: TGTGCCAGCAGCACCACGAGGACAGGGGGCAGGGAGACCCAGTACTTC.

The chain has TRBV28 and TRBJ2-5, with TRBD2 matching 10 bases. Germline V gene lookup returns CDR1 MDHEN and CDR2 SYDVKM. This CDR3 spans 17 amino acids. The ends lost 8 bases at V and 1 base at J; junction bases unmatched: 13. DNA of the CDR3: TGTGCCAGCTCCCCGAGGCTAGCGGGGGAGCCCCAAGAGACCCAGTACTTC. It specifies CASSPRLAGEPQETQYF.

The CDR3 DNA is TGCGCCAGCAGCCGGACAGGGGCCTACGAGCAGTACTTC. Translation: CASSRTGAYEQYF. The genes are TRBV5-1 and TRBJ2-7; 9 nucleotides line up with TRBD1. CDR1 and CDR2 (germline): SGHRS, YFSETQ. The junction had 1 base not matched to a gene; V was cut back by 4 bases and J by 2 bases. This CDR3 contains 13 residues. Using reference TRBV5-1 and TRBJ2-7 for the parts outside the CDR3, the full variable domain is KAGVTQTPRYLIKTRGQQVTLSCSPISGHRSVSWYQQTPGQGLQFLFEYFSETQRNKGNFPGRFSGRQFSNSRSEMNVSTLELGDSALYLCASSRTGAYEQYFGPGTRLTVT.

This chain joins TRBV7-6 and TRBJ2-3; no clear D. In germline, CDR1 is SGHVS, CDR2 FNYEAQ. V was trimmed by 0 bases and J by 1 base, leaving 8 bases between them. This CDR3 comprises 15 residues. The CDR3 DNA reads as TGTGCCAGCAGCTTAGCGGTTCGGGGCACAGATACGCAGTATTTT. Translated: CASSLAVRGTDTQYF.

This clone was detected only a few times. The genes are TRBV18 and TRBJ1-1; D unclear. The CDR3 contains 14 residues. The germline gives CDR1 KGHSH, CDR2 LQKENI. V was pared by 1 base and J by 0 bases, with 6 bases between. DNA of the CDR3: TGTGCCAGCTCACCACGAACGGTGAACACTGAAGCTTTCTTT. The encoded protein is CASSPRTVNTEAFF.

The chain combines TRBV9 with TRBJ1-1; D remains unclear. CDR1 is SGDLS and CDR2 is YYNGEE in the germline V gene. This CDR3 has 16 amino acids. Trimming took off 0 bases at V and 6 bases at J, with 18 bases between the two ends. The CDR3 bases are TGTGCCAGCAGCGTAGTCTTAGCCCCCTGGAAGGCTGAAGCTTTCTTT. Protein sequence: CASSVVLAPWKAEAFF.

The V and J genes are TRBV18 and TRBJ1-2; 12 positions match TRBD1. Germline CDR1 and CDR2: KGHSH and LQKENI. The CDR3 runs to 15 residues. Trimming removed 2 bases from V and 6 bases from J; junction bases left unmatched: 4. The CDR3 sequence is CASSPAGTGGDGYTF. CDR3 DNA: TGTGCCAGCTCACCAGCCGGGACAGGGGGCGATGGCTACACCTTC.

The chain combines TRBV7-9 with TRBJ2-2, with a possible D match to TRBD2 (5 bases). The germline V and J ends were trimmed by 1 base and 4 bases, with 16 bases remaining between them. The CDR3 sequence is 17 residues long. The germline CDR1 and CDR2 sequences are SEHNR and FQNEAQ (reference sequence). The CDR3: CASSLDEREWGTGELFF. CDR3 in DNA: TGTGCCAGCAGCTTAGATGAACGGGAATGGGGCACCGGGGAGCTGTTTTTT.

The chain links TRBV28 to TRBJ2-2, with D perhaps matching TRBD1 (5 bases). Germline CDR1 is MDHEN and CDR2 is SYDVKM. V lost 5 bases, J lost 6 bases, and 13 bases lay in between. The CDR3 spans 14 residues. The CDR3 coding sequence is TGTGCCAGCAGTACTGCAGGGAAGGCCGGGGAGCTGTTTTTT. It encodes CASSTAGKAGELFF.

The genes are TRBV28 and TRBJ1-2, with D possibly TRBD1 on 6 matching bases. The CDR3 is 14 amino acids. Germline assignment: CDR1 MDHEN and CDR2 SYDVKM. V was pared by 2 bases and J by 3 bases, with 10 bases between. CDR3 sequence (DNA): TGTGCCAGCAGTTTAATAGGGGGATACTATGGCTACACCTTC. It specifies CASSLIGGYYGYTF.

This sequence joins TRBV4-3 and TRBJ2-3, with 9 nucleotides matching TRBD1. Germline CDR1 LGHNA, CDR2 YSLEER. The CDR3 has 15 residues. The V and J ends lost 3 bases and 1 base, in that order; junction bases with no gene match: 2. CDR3 sequence reads: CASSQRDRGTDTQYF. CDR3 nucleotides: TGCGCCAGCAGCCAGAGGGACAGGGGCACAGATACGCAGTATTTT.